These T cell receptor beta chains were read from a single sample in a study of cytotoxic CD8 clonotypes in ibrutinib-treated CLL. Profiled with immunoSEQ multiplex PCR; TCRdb holds only in-frame clones, not every one. The sample has about 21,000 clones, 70% to 85% seen once. Sequencing was performed on PBMCs, taken before ibrutinib treatment. The receptors come from a human donor with chronic lymphocytic leukemia. Both conserved end residues are trimmed from each CDR3.

V gene	J gene	CDR3 protein
TRBV19	TRBJ1-5	ASTQNPNQPQH
TRBV27	TRBJ1-5	ASSRSTRELH
TRBV4-1	TRBJ2-3	ASSQDLLAGDTQY
TRBV9	TRBJ2-5	ASSVGISEETQY
TRBV6-1	TRBJ2-5	ASSRGETQY
TRBV7-9	TRBJ2-1	ASSWSVFSPYNEQF
TRBV30	TRBJ2-3	AWSRSKSITDTQY
TRBV11-2	TRBJ2-2	ASSPRTGGTGELF
TRBV9	TRBJ2-1	ASTRTGLAGAEQF
TRBV28	TRBJ2-7	ASSLTGEPREQY
TRBV18	TRBJ1-1	ASSPPRSSGNTEAF
TRBV6-1	TRBJ2-5	ASTRQLLQETQY
TRBV5-1	TRBJ2-7	ASSKDEKQY
TRBV6-5	TRBJ1-2	ASSYSGRGRTGYT
TRBV5-5	TRBJ1-4	ASSFRLGNEKLF
TRBV6-6	TRBJ2-7	ASSYFGEGIYEQY
TRBV5-1	TRBJ1-1	ASSLGQGRMNTEAF
TRBV27	TRBJ2-3	ASSPAGLAGHTDTQY
TRBV7-6	TRBJ2-7	ASSRNSGTGHSYEQY
TRBV5-6	TRBJ2-3	ASSNTGSDTQY
TRBV7-3	TRBJ2-3	ASSPQGREDTQY
TRBV10-2	TRBJ1-3	ASTSTAGLSGNTIY
TRBV30	TRBJ1-1	AWRGHRVPGTEAF
TRBV4-2	TRBJ2-7	ASSQQGELGEQY
TRBV30	TRBJ1-1	AWSLAGVEAF
TRBV7-2	TRBJ2-7	ASSYSGMGYEQY
TRBV19	TRBJ2-5	ASSQPAGTGGTQY
TRBV28	TRBJ2-7	ASSLIRRSSPYEQY
TRBV27	TRBJ1-1	ASSPLRRVASNTEAF